The 10 T cell receptor beta chains below come from one sample, sequenced in a study of cytomegalovirus exposure and HLA in healthy donors. It was with 60 Vbeta and 13 Jbeta primers that the PCR ran. Data came from immunoSEQ multiplex PCR; TCRdb stores just in-frame clones and leaves some out. The table lists 55,000 to 65,000 clones, over 75% of them singletons. The sequenced sample was PBMCs. Every receptor here comes from a male donor in good health and CMV-seronegative.

The rearrangement joins TRBV4-1 to TRBJ1-2; D possibly corresponds to TRBD1 (5 bases). V lost 0 bases and J lost 6, with 17 bases in between. The CDR3 is 16 residues long. CDR1 and CDR2 (germline): MGHRA, YSYEKL. The CDR3 DNA sequence: TGCGCCAGCAGCCAAGAAGCAGGGTTCTTGGCCCATGGCTACACCTTC. Translating it yields CASSQEAGFLAHGYTF.

V is TRBV6-1 and J is TRBJ1-2; the D gene is possibly TRBD1 (5 bases). The CDR3 covers 14 residues. Trimming shortened V by 4 bases and J by 0 bases, and 9 bases separated the two germline ends. From germline, CDR1 is MNHNS and CDR2 SASEGT. The CDR3 DNA reads as TGTGCCAGCAGTGGGGACTTAGCTAACTATGGCTACACCTTC. This encodes CASSGDLANYGYTF.

This chain links TRBV19 with TRBJ1-1; no clear D gene. The CDR3 runs 14 residues. Germline CDR1 and CDR2: LNHDA and SQIVND (reference sequence). V was trimmed by 6 bases and J by 4 bases, leaving 15 bases between them. CDR3 bases: TGTGCCAGTAGGGAAGATGAATCGGGCACTGAAGCTTTCTTT. Translating gives CASREDESGTEAFF.

The rearrangement joins TRBV5-8 to TRBJ1-1, with a possible D match to TRBD1 (5 bases). Trimming stripped 0 bases from V and 3 bases from J, with 12 bases between. Per the germline V gene, CDR1 is SGHTS and CDR2 is YDEGEE. The CDR3 runs 15 residues. As DNA, the CDR3 is TGTGCCAGCAGCTTGGAGGCGGGGGTCTACACTGAAGCTTTCTTT. Protein product: CASSLEAGVYTEAFF.

This clone was detected once. The genes are TRBV6-6 and TRBJ2-1; 8 bases align to TRBD1. Germline lookup yields CDR1 MNHNY and CDR2 SVGAGI (reference sequence). This CDR3 is 13 amino acids long. The V and J ends lost 7 bases and 5 bases, in that order; junction bases with no gene match: 4. The CDR3: CASTRQGNNEQFF. The CDR3 DNA reads TGTGCCAGCACCAGACAGGGGAACAATGAGCAGTTCTTC.

This clone was observed a single time. The chain couples TRBV19 to TRBJ1-2; D unresolved. CDR1 is LNHDA, CDR2 SQIVND, per germline (reference sequence). The CDR3 loop spans 14 amino acids. V gave up 5 bases and J gave up 2 bases, with 12 bases separating them. The CDR3 nucleotides read TGTGCCAGTAGTTCTGGGCTCCGAAACTATGGCTACACCTTC. Its translation is CASSSGLRNYGYTF.

The chain combines TRBV5-1 with TRBJ2-5; 12 bases are shared with TRBD1. The CDR3 is made up of 19 amino acids. V dropped 0 bases and J dropped 1; count of bases not matched to a gene: 10. Per germline, CDR1 SGHRS and CDR2 YFSETQ. The CDR3 protein is CASSLGGTGGAGGQETQYF. In DNA, the CDR3 is TGCGCCAGCAGCTTGGGCGGGACAGGGGGCGCCGGGGGCCAAGAGACCCAGTACTTC. Drawing the rest from reference TRBV5-1 and TRBJ2-5, the complete variable domain is KAGVTQTPRYLIKTRGQQVTLSCSPISGHRSVSWYQQTPGQGLQFLFEYFSETQRNKGNFPGRFSGRQFSNSRSEMNVSTLELGDSALYLCASSLGGTGGAGGQETQYFGPGTRLLVL.

As for this clone: A read error may produce the germline difference seen at one junction end. V and J are TRBV6-6 and TRBJ1-5, with a tentative D call TRBD1 (6 bases). This CDR3 spans 15 amino acids. Germline assignment: CDR1 MNHNY and CDR2 SVGAGI (reference sequence). CDR3 sequence: CASSDSRTDNQPQHF. In DNA, the CDR3 is TGTGCCAGCAGTGACTCTCGGACAGACAATCAGCCCCAGCATTTT.

The chain employs TRBV5-1 and TRBJ1-5; TRBD1 might be the D (5 bases). The V gene's germline CDR1 is SGHRS and CDR2 YFSETQ. CDR3 length equals 15 residues. With 1 base removed from V and 0 bases from J, the gap between germline ends came to 8 bases. CDR3 in amino acids: CASSLQGLSNQPQHF. The CDR3, as DNA: TGCGCCAGCAGCTTGCAGGGTCTTAGCAATCAGCCCCAGCATTTT. Using reference TRBV5-1 and TRBJ1-5 for the parts outside the CDR3, the full variable domain is KAGVTQTPRYLIKTRGQQVTLSCSPISGHRSVSWYQQTPGQGLQFLFEYFSETQRNKGNFPGRFSGRQFSNSRSEMNVSTLELGDSALYLCASSLQGLSNQPQHFGDGTRLSIL.

V gene TRBV4-1 combines with J gene TRBJ2-7; D gene uncertain. CDR1 is MGHRA, CDR2 YSYEKL, per germline. The V end was cut by 2 bases, the J end by 6 bases, with 14 bases between. The CDR3 contains 14 residues. CDR3 nucleotides: TGCGCCAGCAGCCAACACGGTGACACTGGCGAGCAGTACTTC. Protein product: CASSQHGDTGEQYF.